Reported below is one T cell receptor beta chain. The V gene's germline CDR1 is SSHAT and CDR2 FNYEAQ (reference sequence). J lost 6 bases, V lost 5 bases, and 12 bases had no gene match. This CDR3 is built from 16 residues. Sequencing used immunoSEQ multiplex PCR; TCRdb keeps in-frame clones, though not all of them. The sample gives 60,000 to 65,000 clones, around 84% of which show up once; about 6% is in the top ten. This sample is part of a study of blood T cell repertoires in COVID-19. For the study at large: Sites in the United States, Italy and Spain provided acute and convalescent COVID-19 samples. T cells, B-cell-depleted T cells, or PBMCs supplied cDNA or gDNA.

The V and J genes are TRBV7-7 and TRBJ2-2, with TRBD1 matching 7 bases. The TCR comes from a woman aged 55-69 years with acute or convalescent COVID-19. Sequencing was done on a sample of peripheral blood. The CDR3 loop is CASSRDRDSGPGELFF. The CDR3 bases are TGTGCCAGCAGCAGAGACCGGGACAGCGGACCCGGGGAGCTGTTTTTT.